This T cell receptor beta chain was recorded in a study of CD8 T cells in ankylosing spondylitis. The CDR3 totals 15 residues. V lost 2 bases and J lost 6, with 11 bases in between. In germline, CDR1 is SGHAT, CDR2 FQNNGV. The study, taken as a whole, reports: Characteristic of ankylosing spondylitis blood, it appeared, was a TCR beta motif comprising fewer than 10 highly homologous variants.

This clonotype was recorded a few times. Antigen unknown. TCRdb analysed the 5' RACE reads with MiXCR anew, one entry per CDR3 protein. This table holds approximately 300,000 distinct CDR3 sequences, approximately 8% found once. This TCR came from a male donor with ankylosing spondylitis. This chain connects TRBV11-2 to TRBJ1-6; D is unresolved. The sequencing input was blood, either unsorted or a sorted T cell fraction (not recorded which). The CDR3 DNA reads TGTGCCAGCAGCTTACTTGGAGTTGGTAATTCACCCCTCCACTTT. It codes for CASSLLGVGNSPLHF.